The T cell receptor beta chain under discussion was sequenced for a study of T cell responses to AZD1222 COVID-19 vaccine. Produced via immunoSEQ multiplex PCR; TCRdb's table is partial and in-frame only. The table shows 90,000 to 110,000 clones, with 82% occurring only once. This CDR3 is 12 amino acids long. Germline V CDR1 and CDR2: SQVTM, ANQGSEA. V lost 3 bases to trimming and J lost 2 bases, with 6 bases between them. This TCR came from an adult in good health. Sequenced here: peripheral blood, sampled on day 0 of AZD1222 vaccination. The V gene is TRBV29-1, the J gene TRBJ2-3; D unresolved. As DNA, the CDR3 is TGCAGCGTTGATCCTAACACAGATACGCAGTATTTT. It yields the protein CSVDPNTDTQYF.